These T cell receptor beta chains were read from a single sample in a study of CD8+CD57+ T cells in acquired aplastic anemia. TCRdb fed the reads into MiXCR, producing one record per CDR3 protein. The sample yields about 420,000 distinct CDR3 sequences, about 70% seen once. Sequencing was performed on sorted CD4+, CD8+, or CD8+CD57+ T cells (not recorded which) from PBMCs. The receptors were gathered from a human donor in good health, serving as a control. The CDR3 runs from the conserved cysteine through the conserved F or W. D genes are given only for firm matches. Size is stated for part of the rows, as once, few or many counts, or as a class when the clone is expanded.

many - TRBJ1-6 TRBV4-1 TGCGCCAGCAGCCAAGAAGGAACCTTCCACTTT CASSQEGTFHF
- - TRBJ2-1 TRBV5-4 TGTGCCAGCAGCTTGGTGGGGGGTACATACAATGAGCAGTTCTTC CASSLVGGTYNEQFF
- - TRBJ1-1 TRBV6-4 TGTGCCAGCAGGTACAGCGAAAACACTGAAGCTTTCTTT CASRYSENTEAFF
- TRBD2 TRBJ2-3 TRBV24-1 TGTGCCACCAGTGAACCTAAAATAGCGGGAGGACTCACAGATACGCAGTATTTT CATSEPKIAGGLTDTQYF
- TRBD1 TRBJ2-1 TRBV29-1 TGCAGCGTTGGACAGGGGGCATACAATGAGCAGTTCTTC CSVGQGAYNEQFF
many - TRBJ1-4 TRBV5-1 TGCGCCAGCAGCATAGAGCCCAATGAAAAACTGTTTTTT CASSIEPNEKLFF
- - TRBJ1-5 TRBV10-2 TGCGCCAGCCAAGGGACGGGCTCGGGGCAGCCCCAGCATTTT CASQGTGSGQPQHF
- - TRBJ1-4 TRBV15 TGTGCCACCAGCATAGCGTCCGGCCAGGGAGTCGAAACACTGTATTTT CATSIASGQGVETLYF
- - TRBJ1-1 TRBV7-8 TGTGCCAGCAGCTTACGCGGTGATTCTGTAGCTTTTTTT CASSLRGDSVAFF
- - TRBJ2-1 TRBV29-1 TGCAGCGTAGGGAACAAGCGTAACAACGAGCAGTTCTTC CSVGNKRNNEQFF
many - TRBJ1-1 TRBV5-1 TGCGCCAGCGCGAGGAAGGCAGCAGAGTTGAACACTGAAGCTTTCTTT CASARKAAELNTEAFF
many - TRBJ1-1 TRBV7-2 TGTGCCAGCAGCTCCACGCGGAACACTGAAGCTTTCTTT CASSSTRNTEAFF
many - TRBJ1-2 TRBV13 TGTGCCAGCAGCTTACAGACGGGAGGCTACACCTTC CASSLQTGGYTF
- - TRBJ2-1 TRBV19 TGTGCCAGTAGTATTCCGCCGGCAAGGGGGAAGCAAAAACTGTTTTTCTTC CASSIPPARGKQKLFFF
many - TRBJ1-5 TRBV5-6 TGTGCCAGCAGCTTCTCCGGGACGGCCCCCCAGCCCCAGCATTTT CASSFSGTAPQPQHF
- - TRBJ2-7 TRBV6-1 TGTGCCATCAGGTCCGGGGGAGATTACGAGCAGTACTTC CAIRSGGDYEQYF
- - TRBJ2-7 TRBV10-3 TGTGCCATCAGTGATTTTGACTTCGCCTACGAGCAGTACTTC CAISDFDFAYEQYF
- - TRBJ1-5 TRBV12-3/TRBV12-4 TGTGCCAGCAGTTCAGAGGGTCAGCCCCAGCATTTT CASSSEGQPQHF
- - TRBJ1-4 TRBV9 TGTGCCAGCACCCGGACAGCATCTAACAGGGAAAAACTGTTTTTT CASTRTASNREKLFF
once - TRBJ2-3 TRBV7-2 TGCGCCAGCAGCTTGGAGGGGGGTTCCACAGCAACGAAGTATTTT CASSLEGGSTATKYF